The sequence of this T cell receptor beta chain was determined in a study of identical twins. Every one of the donors was a healthy Caucasian. The CDR3 loop spans 14 amino acids. Germline CDR1 SGDLS, CDR2 YYNGEE. V was clipped by 3 bases and J by 5 bases, with 14 bases between them. Using its own MiXCR run on the 5' RACE reads, TCRdb lists one record per CDR3 protein. Here the sample spans 350,000 or so distinct CDR3 sequences, around 9% being singletons. The V call is TRBV9, the J call TRBJ2-5; D is possibly TRBD2 (6 bases). The TCR was taken from a woman between 50 and 59 years old in good health. The sequenced material came from naive T cells sorted from blood. CDR3 sequence reads: CASSGSGEAETQYF. CDR3 DNA: TGTGCCAGCAGCGGGTCGGGGGAGGCGGAGACCCAGTACTTC.